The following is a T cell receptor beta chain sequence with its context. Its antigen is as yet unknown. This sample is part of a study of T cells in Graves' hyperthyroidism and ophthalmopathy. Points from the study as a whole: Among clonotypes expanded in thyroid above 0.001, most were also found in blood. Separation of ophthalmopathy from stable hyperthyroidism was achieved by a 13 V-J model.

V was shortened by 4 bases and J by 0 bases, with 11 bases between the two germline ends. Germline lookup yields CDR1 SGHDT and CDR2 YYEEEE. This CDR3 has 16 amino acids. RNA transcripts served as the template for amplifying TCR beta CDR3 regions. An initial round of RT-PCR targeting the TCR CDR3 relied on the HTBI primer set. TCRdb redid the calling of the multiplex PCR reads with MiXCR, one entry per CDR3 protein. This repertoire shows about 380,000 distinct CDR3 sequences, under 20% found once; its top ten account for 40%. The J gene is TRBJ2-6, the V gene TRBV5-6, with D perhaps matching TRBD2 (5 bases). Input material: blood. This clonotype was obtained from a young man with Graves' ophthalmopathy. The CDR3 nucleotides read TGTGCCAGCAGCCCCCTAGGGAGCTCTGGGGCCAACGTCCTGACTTTC. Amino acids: CASSPLGSSGANVLTF.